A selection of T cell receptor beta chains follows, all from one sample in a study of molecular identifiers for immune sequencing clone quantification. TCRdb reanalysed the PCR reads using MiXCR and keeps one entry per CDR3 protein. Of approximately 93,000 distinct CDR3 sequences in the sample, around 25% were seen once. The sequencing sample was made of naive CD8+ T cells from blood, with Jurkat cell RNA spiked in. Receptors were obtained from a human donor in good health. Some libraries in this study had Jurkat cell RNA spiked in. Each CDR3 is given with its conserved first and last residue. The D gene is left open where the match is weak. Part of the rows lack a size; the others show once, few, many or a class for expanded clones.

-,TRBV7-9,12,TRBJ1-1,many,CASTFLSTEAFF,TGTGCCAGCACCTTCTTGAGCACTGAAGCTTTCTTT
-,TRBV20-1,15,TRBJ1-5,-,CSCLIGQALNQPQHF,TGCAGCTGCCTTATTGGGCAGGCCCTCAATCAGCCCCAGCATTTT
-,TRBV11-2,14,TRBJ1-1,few,CASSIRQSNTEAFF,TGTGCCAGCAGCATACGACAGTCGAACACTGAAGCTTTCTTT
-,TRBV27,13,TRBJ2-7,-,CASSPVSSYEQYF,TGTGCCAGCAGTCCGGTGAGCTCCTACGAGCAGTACTTC
TRBD1,TRBV13,16,TRBJ1-2,-,CASSLRGQIQGSGYTF,TGTGCCAGCAGCCTGCGGGGACAGATTCAGGGAAGCGGCTACACCTTC
TRBD1,TRBV11-2,15,TRBJ2-7,many,CASSSGRQGAGEQYF,TGTGCCAGCAGCTCCGGGCGGCAGGGGGCTGGCGAGCAGTACTTC
-,TRBV29-1,12,TRBJ1-1,many,CSVEVGALGAFF,TGCAGCGTTGAGGTCGGGGCGCTTGGGGCTTTCTTT
-,TRBV3-1,14,TRBJ2-2,-,CASSGTTNTGELFF,TGTGCCAGCTCCGGGACAACGAACACCGGGGAGCTGTTTTTT
TRBD2,TRBV19,14,TRBJ2-3,many,CASRTSGSLDTQYF,TGTGCCAGTAGGACTAGCGGGAGCTTGGATACGCAGTATTTT
-,TRBV20-1,15,TRBJ1-1,-,CSARDIRTVNTEAFF,TGCAGTGCTAGAGATATACGTACGGTCAACACTGAAGCTTTCTTT
TRBD1,TRBV20-1,14,TRBJ1-1,-,CSAQADRVGTEAFF,TGCAGTGCTCAAGCGGACAGGGTGGGGACTGAAGCTTTCTTT
TRBD1,TRBV7-9,14,TRBJ2-3,many,CASSPRQGPDTQYF,TGTGCCAGCAGCCCCCGACAGGGCCCAGATACGCAGTATTTT
TRBD1,TRBV5-3,14,TRBJ1-2,-,CASSGGQGYYGYTF,TGTGCCAGCAGCGGGGGACAGGGTTACTATGGCTACACCTTC
-,TRBV7-2,15,TRBJ1-2,few,CASSLGTGILYGYTF,TGTGCCAGCAGCTTAGGGACGGGGATCCTCTATGGCTACACCTTC
-,TRBV4-3,17,TRBJ2-3,many,CASSQDLGLGVTDTQYF,TGCGCCAGCAGCCAAGATTTGGGACTTGGGGTTACAGATACGCAGTATTTT
-,TRBV24-1,14,TRBJ1-5,-,CATSDLDANQPQHF,TGTGCCACCAGTGATCTCGACGCGAATCAGCCCCAGCATTTT
TRBD1,TRBV19,17,TRBJ1-1,few,CASSNRQGVFVNTEAFF,TGTGCCAGTAGTAATCGACAGGGAGTCTTTGTGAACACTGAAGCTTTCTTT
-,TRBV27,15,TRBJ2-7,few,CASTYRGGASYEQYF,TGTGCCAGCACATACAGGGGGGGGGCCTCCTACGAGCAGTACTTC
TRBD1,TRBV6-5,17,TRBJ1-1,few,CASSPTGTAKMNTEAFF,TGTGCCAGCAGCCCCACTGGGACAGCTAAGATGAACACTGAAGCTTTCTTT
-,TRBV29-1,9,TRBJ1-1,many,CSAGGEAFF,TGCAGCGCTGGCGGTGAAGCTTTCTTT
TRBD2,TRBV2,16,TRBJ2-1,many,CASSASGSRFYNEQFF,TGTGCCAGCAGTGCGAGCGGGAGTCGGTTCTACAATGAGCAGTTCTTC
TRBD2,TRBV4-3,14,TRBJ2-7,many,CASSQGAGVSEQYF,TGCGCCAGCAGCCAAGGCGCGGGAGTTAGTGAGCAGTACTTC
-,TRBV7-9,12,TRBJ1-1,many,CASSLFQGLAFF,TGTGCCAGCAGCTTATTCCAGGGTTTAGCTTTCTTT
-,TRBV30,11,TRBJ2-7,many,CAWSQDYEQYF,TGTGCCTGGAGCCAAGACTACGAGCAGTACTTC
-,TRBV25-1,14,TRBJ1-1,-,CASALGGMNTEAFF,TGTGCCAGTGCTCTTGGGGGCATGAACACTGAAGCTTTCTTT
TRBD2,TRBV7-9,15,TRBJ2-5,-,CASSFPPREGETQYF,TGTGCCAGCAGCTTTCCGCCTAGGGAGGGGGAGACCCAGTACTTC
-,TRBV20-1,11,TRBJ2-7,many,CSASGGLEQYF,TGCAGTGCTAGTGGCGGGTTGGAGCAGTACTTC
-,TRBV29-1,14,TRBJ2-2,many,CSVEGWRGAGELFF,TGCAGCGTTGAGGGGTGGAGAGGCGCCGGGGAGCTGTTTTTT